This T cell receptor (beta chain) was profiled in a study of T cells in Graves' hyperthyroidism and ophthalmopathy. CDR1 and CDR2 from the germline V gene are SGHAT and FQNNGV. Trimming stripped 0 bases from V and 5 bases from J, with 13 bases between. This CDR3 is 15 amino acids long. This clonotype was found many times. RNA transcripts served as the template for amplifying TCR beta CDR3 regions. HTBI primers drove first-round RT-PCR of the TCR CDR3. TCRdb analysed the multiplex PCR reads with MiXCR anew, one entry per CDR3 protein. The sample yields some 350,000 distinct CDR3 sequences, around 13% seen once.

This chain connects TRBV11-2 to TRBJ2-5; the D gene could be TRBD1 or TRBD2 (5 bases each). The receptor was derived from a woman aged 40 to 50 with Graves' ophthalmopathy. Input material: blood. The CDR3 protein is CASSLDIGTGETQYF. The CDR3 coding sequence is TGTGCCAGCAGCTTAGATATCGGGACGGGGGAGACCCAGTACTTC.